The clone carrying this TCR beta chain was recorded at least ten times. The target antigen is unknown. How the authors handled the data: Building a distant-metastasis classifier for papillary thyroid cancer drew on CDR3 differences across clinicopathological groups. Using MiXCR, TCRdb reanalyzed the PCR reads. TCRdb's processing, not the authors', yielded these V and J calls. The data contain about 23,000 clones, more than 20% of them singletons. This record belongs to a study of metastatic and nonmetastatic thyroid tumors. For the study at large: Comparative analysis of repertoires was undertaken across blood and tumor or nodule tissue obtained from malignant and benign thyroid patients. Whole-study results and caveats: The reported finding was significantly higher TCR beta diversity in malignant thyroid tumors relative to benign nodules, in blood and tumor.

Not a single patient had been given any form of treatment at any point before undergoing thyroid surgery. The CDR3 is 12 residues long. The V end lost 5 bases, the J end lost 2 bases, and 5 bases lay between the germline ends. Germline V CDR1 and CDR2: SGHTA, FQGNSA. This receptor was taken from a male donor with papillary thyroid cancer or a benign thyroid nodule (not recorded which). Some clones in this sample may be carry-over from other donors' samples. Sequenced material: tumor tissue. The chain combines TRBV7-2 with TRBJ2-3; no clear D gene. CDR3 coding DNA: TGTGCCAGCAGCCCCTTCACAGATACGCAGTATTTT. Residues: CASSPFTDTQYF.